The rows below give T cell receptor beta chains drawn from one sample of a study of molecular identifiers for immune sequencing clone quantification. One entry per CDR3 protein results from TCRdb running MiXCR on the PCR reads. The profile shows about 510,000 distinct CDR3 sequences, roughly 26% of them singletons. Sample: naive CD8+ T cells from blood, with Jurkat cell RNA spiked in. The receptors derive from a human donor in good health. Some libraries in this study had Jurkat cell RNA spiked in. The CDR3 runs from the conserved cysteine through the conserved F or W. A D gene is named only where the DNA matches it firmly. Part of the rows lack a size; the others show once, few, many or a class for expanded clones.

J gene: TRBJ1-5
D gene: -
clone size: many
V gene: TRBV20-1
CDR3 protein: CSASGGLEGNQPQHF
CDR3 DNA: TGCAGTGCGAGCGGGGGGCTCGAAGGCAATCAGCCCCAGCATTTT

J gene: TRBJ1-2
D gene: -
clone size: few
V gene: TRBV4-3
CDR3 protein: CASSQDTNIGYGYTF
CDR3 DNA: TGCGCCAGCAGCCAAGATACAAACATAGGCTATGGCTACACCTTC

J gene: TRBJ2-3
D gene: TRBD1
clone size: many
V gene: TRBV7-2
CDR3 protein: CASSLGQTITDTQYF
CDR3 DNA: TGTGCCAGCAGCTTGGGACAGACCATCACAGATACGCAGTATTTT

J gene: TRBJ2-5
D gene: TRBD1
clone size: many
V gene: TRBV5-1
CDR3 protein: CASSYRGRELETQYF
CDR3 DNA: TGCGCCAGCAGCTACAGGGGGCGAGAGCTCGAGACCCAGTACTTC

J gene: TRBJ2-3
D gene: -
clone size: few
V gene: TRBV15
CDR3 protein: CATSRDDTQDYTDTQYF
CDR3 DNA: TGTGCCACCAGCAGAGACGACACCCAAGACTACACAGATACGCAGTATTTT

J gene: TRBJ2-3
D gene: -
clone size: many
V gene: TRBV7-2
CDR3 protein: CASSLGGVRRRDTQYF
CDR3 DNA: TGTGCCAGCAGCTTAGGGGGCGTCCGTCGGAGAGATACGCAGTATTTT

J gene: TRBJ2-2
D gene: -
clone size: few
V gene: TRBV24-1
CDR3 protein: CATSDRSAHTGELFF
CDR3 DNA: TGTGCCACCAGTGATAGGTCAGCCCACACCGGGGAGCTGTTTTTT

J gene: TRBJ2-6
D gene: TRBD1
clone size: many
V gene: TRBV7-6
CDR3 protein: CASSLAAGQGIISGANVLTF
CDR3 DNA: TGTGCCAGCAGCTTAGCGGCGGGACAGGGGATTATCTCTGGGGCCAACGTCCTGACTTTC

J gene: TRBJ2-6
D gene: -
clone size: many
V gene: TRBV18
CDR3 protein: CASTPTGSGANVLTF
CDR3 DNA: TGTGCCAGCACTCCAACAGGGTCTGGGGCCAACGTCCTGACTTTC

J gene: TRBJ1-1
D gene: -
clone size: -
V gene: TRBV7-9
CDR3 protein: CASSLESRPEAFF
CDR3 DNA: TGTGCCAGCAGCTTGGAGAGTCGCCCTGAAGCTTTCTTT

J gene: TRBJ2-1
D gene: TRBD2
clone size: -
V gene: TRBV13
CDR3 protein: CASSWGLAVEQFF
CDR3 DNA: TGTGCCAGCAGCTGGGGACTAGCGGTTGAGCAGTTCTTC

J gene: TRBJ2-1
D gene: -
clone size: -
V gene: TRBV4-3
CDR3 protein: CASSQNRARSTNNEQFF
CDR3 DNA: TGCGCCAGCAGCCAAAACAGGGCTCGGAGCACCAACAATGAGCAGTTCTTC

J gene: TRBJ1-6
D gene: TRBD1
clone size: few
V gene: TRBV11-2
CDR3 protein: CAIQGMDSPLHF
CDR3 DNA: TGTGCAATACAGGGGATGGATTCACCCCTCCACTTT

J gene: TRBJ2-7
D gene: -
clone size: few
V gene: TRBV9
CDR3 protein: CASSVAEAYEQYF
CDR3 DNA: TGTGCCAGCAGCGTAGCAGAGGCCTACGAGCAGTACTTC

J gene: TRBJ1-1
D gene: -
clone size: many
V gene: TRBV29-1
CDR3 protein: CSVEVGTEAFF
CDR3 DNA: TGCAGCGTTGAAGTCGGAACTGAAGCTTTCTTT

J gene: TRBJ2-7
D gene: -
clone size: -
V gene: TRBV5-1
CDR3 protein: CASSLGGGLKGEQYF
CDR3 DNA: TGCGCCAGCAGCTTGGGGGGTGGGTTAAAGGGCGAGCAGTACTTC

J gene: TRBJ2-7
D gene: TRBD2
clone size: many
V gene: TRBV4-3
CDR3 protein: CASSQGRTSAYEQYF
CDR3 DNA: TGCGCCAGCAGCCAAGGGAGGACTAGCGCCTACGAGCAGTACTTC

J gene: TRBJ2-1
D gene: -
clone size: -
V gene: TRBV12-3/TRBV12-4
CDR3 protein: CASKPVGNEQFF
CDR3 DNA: TGTGCCAGTAAACCCGTTGGGAATGAGCAGTTCTTC

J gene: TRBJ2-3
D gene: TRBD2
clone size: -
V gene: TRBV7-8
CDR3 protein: CASSPMTSGTDTQYF
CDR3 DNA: TGTGCCAGCAGCCCTATGACTAGCGGCACAGATACGCAGTATTTT

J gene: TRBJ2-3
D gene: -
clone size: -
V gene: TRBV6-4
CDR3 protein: CASSDGGSLEPDTQYF
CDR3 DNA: TGTGCCAGCAGTGACGGGGGGTCCTTAGAACCAGATACGCAGTATTTT

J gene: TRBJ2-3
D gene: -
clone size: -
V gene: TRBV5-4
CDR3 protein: CVSSLGLATDTQYF
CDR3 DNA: TGTGTCAGCAGCTTGGGGCTAGCGACAGATACGCAGTATTTT

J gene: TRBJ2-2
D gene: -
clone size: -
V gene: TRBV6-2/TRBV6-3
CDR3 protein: CASSYSAFNTGELFF
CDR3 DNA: TGTGCCAGCAGTTACTCGGCGTTCAACACCGGGGAGCTGTTTTTT

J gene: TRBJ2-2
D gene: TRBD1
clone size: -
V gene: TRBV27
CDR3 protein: CASSWTGFDGELFF
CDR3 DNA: TGTGCCAGCAGTTGGACAGGGTTTGACGGGGAGCTGTTTTTT

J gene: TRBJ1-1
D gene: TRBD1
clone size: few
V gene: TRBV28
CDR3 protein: CAGSFSPRQGANTEAFF
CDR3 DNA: TGTGCCGGCAGTTTTTCCCCCCGACAGGGGGCAAACACTGAAGCTTTCTTT

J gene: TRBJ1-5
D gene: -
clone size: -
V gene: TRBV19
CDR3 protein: CASLGSDYSNQPQHF
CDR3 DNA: TGTGCCAGTTTGGGTTCCGATTATAGCAATCAGCCCCAGCATTTT

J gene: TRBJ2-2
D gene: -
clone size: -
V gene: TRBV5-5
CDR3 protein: CASSLSELAGVLFF
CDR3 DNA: TGTGCCAGCAGCTTATCAGAGCTCGCCGGGGTGCTGTTTTTT

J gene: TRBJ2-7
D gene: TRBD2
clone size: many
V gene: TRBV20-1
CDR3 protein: CSAERESSYEQYF
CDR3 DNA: TGCAGTGCCGAGCGGGAGAGCTCCTACGAGCAGTACTTC

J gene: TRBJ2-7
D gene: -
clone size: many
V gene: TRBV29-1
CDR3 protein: CSASQTGRAYEQYF
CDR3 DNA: TGCAGCGCTAGTCAGACAGGCCGCGCCTACGAGCAGTACTTC

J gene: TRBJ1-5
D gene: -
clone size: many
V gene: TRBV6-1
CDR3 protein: CASSEVWRVRQPQHF
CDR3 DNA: TGTGCCAGCAGTGAAGTTTGGAGGGTTCGACAGCCCCAGCATTTT

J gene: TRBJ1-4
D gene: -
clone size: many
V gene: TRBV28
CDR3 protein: CASSLVTGGDEKLFF
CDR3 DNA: TGTGCCAGCAGTTTGGTGACAGGAGGGGATGAAAAACTGTTTTTT

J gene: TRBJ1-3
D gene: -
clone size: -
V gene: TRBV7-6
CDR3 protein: CASSLGGDGNTIYF
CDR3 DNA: TGTGCCAGCAGCTTAGGAGGAGATGGAAACACCATATATTTT

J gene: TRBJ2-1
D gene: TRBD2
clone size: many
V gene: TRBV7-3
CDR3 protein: CASSLLAGAGNEQFF
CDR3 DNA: TGTGCCAGCAGCTTACTAGCGGGAGCGGGTAATGAGCAGTTCTTC

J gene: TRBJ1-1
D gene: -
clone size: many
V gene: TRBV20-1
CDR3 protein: CSANLAQTNTEAFF
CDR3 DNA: TGCAGTGCTAATCTTGCACAGACGAACACTGAAGCTTTCTTT

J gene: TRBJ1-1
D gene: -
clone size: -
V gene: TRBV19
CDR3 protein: CASSAYETPNTEAFF
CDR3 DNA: TGTGCCAGTAGTGCCTACGAGACACCGAACACTGAAGCTTTCTTT

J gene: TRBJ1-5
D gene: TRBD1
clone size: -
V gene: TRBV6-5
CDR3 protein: CASSFTGGAGQPQHF
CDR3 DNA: TGTGCCAGCAGTTTTACAGGGGGCGCAGGGCAGCCCCAGCATTTT

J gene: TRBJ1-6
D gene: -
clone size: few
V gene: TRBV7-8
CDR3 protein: CASSLESFWGLYNSPLHF
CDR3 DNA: TGTGCCAGCAGCTTAGAGTCATTTTGGGGGCTCTATAATTCACCCCTCCACTTT

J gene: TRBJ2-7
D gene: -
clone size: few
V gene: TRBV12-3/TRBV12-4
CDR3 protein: CASSEYRRQEQYF
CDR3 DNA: TGTGCCAGCAGTGAGTACAGGAGGCAGGAGCAGTACTTC

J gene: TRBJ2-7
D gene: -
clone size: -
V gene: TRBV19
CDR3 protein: CAPRGSSYEQYF
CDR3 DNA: TGTGCCCCCCGGGGGTCCTCCTACGAGCAGTACTTC

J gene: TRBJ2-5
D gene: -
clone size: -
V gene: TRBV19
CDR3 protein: CASSKGQTKTYQETQYF
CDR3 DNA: TGTGCCAGTAGTAAAGGACAGACGAAAACTTACCAAGAGACCCAGTACTTC

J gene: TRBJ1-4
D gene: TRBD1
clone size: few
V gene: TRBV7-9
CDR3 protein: CASSDREDRETEKLFF
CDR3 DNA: TGTGCCAGCAGCGATCGAGAAGACAGGGAGACTGAAAAACTGTTTTTT

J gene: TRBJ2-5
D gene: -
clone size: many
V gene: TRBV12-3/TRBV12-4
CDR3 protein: CASRTGLLRETQYF
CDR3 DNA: TGTGCCAGCAGAACTGGGCTCCTCCGGGAGACCCAGTACTTC

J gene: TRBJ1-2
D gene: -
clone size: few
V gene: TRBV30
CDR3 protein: CAWITGEHYGYTF
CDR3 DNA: TGTGCCTGGATAACAGGAGAGCACTATGGCTACACCTTC

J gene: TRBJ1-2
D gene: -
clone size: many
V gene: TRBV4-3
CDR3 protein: CASSQDRGIDIYGYTF
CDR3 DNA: TGCGCCAGCAGCCAAGATAGAGGGATTGATATTTATGGCTACACCTTC

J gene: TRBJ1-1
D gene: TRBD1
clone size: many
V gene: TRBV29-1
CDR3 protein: CSVLGQGSNTEAFF
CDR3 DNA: TGCAGCGTTTTGGGACAGGGTTCGAACACTGAAGCTTTCTTT

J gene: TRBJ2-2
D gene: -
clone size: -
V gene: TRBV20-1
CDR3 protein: CSARDQTSRGTGELFF
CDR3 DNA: TGCAGTGCTAGAGATCAAACGTCGCGGGGCACCGGGGAGCTGTTTTTT

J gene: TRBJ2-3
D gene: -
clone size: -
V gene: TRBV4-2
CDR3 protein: CASSQVSSGVFTDTQYF
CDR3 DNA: TGTGCCAGCAGCCAAGTTAGTTCGGGGGTCTTCACAGATACGCAGTATTTT

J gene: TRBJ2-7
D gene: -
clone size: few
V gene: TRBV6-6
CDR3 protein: CASSDPPRDLNEQYF
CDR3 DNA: TGTGCCAGCAGTGACCCCCCGAGGGATCTGAACGAGCAGTACTTC

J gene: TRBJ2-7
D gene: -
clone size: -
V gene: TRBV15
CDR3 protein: CATSRDLKATANAQYF
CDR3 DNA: TGTGCCACCAGCAGAGATCTTAAGGCTACCGCCAACGCGCAGTACTTC